These 23 T cell receptor beta chains were sequenced from one sample in a study of shared clonotypes between healthy human individuals. Produced via immunoSEQ multiplex PCR; TCRdb's table is partial and in-frame only. This table holds millions of clones, over 90% found once. The material sequenced was naive CD4+ T cells from PBMCs. Sample subset: CD45RA+ positively selected. These receptor sequences come from a man in his late teens or twenties in good health. Some clones in this sample may be carry-over from other donors' samples.

The chain combines TRBV29-1 with TRBJ2-5; D is unclear. The CDR3 has 15 amino acids. Trimming took 6 bases from V and 4 from J, leaving 21 bases between them. Germline lookup yields CDR1 SQVTM and CDR2 ANQGSEA. CDR3 region: CSVRAGDQRIETQYF. In DNA form, the CDR3 reads TGCAGCGTGAGAGCAGGAGATCAGCGTATAGAGACCCAGTACTTC.

The CDR3 here is CASSPNTGDHEKLFF. DNA of the CDR3: TGCGCCAGCAGCCCAAACACAGGGGATCACGAAAAACTGTTTTTT. The chain links TRBV4-3 to TRBJ1-4; TRBD1 agrees at 7 bases. V was pared by 4 bases and J by 8 bases, with 10 bases of the junction left unmatched. This CDR3 region has 15 residues. Looked up from germline, CDR1 is LGHNA and CDR2 is YSLEER.

The chain couples TRBV11-2 to TRBJ2-3, with 7 positions matching TRBD2. CDR1 and CDR2 from the germline V gene are SGHAT and FQNNGV. The CDR3 loop spans 14 amino acids. With 3 bases clipped from V and 1 base from J, the junction kept 1 base outside the gene matches. The CDR3 spells CASSFTSGTDTQYF. The CDR3 nucleotides are TGTGCCAGCAGCTTCACTAGCGGCACAGATACGCAGTATTTT.

This clone was counted once. The chain employs TRBV5-1 and TRBJ2-7, with D possibly matching TRBD1 (5 bases). The CDR3 extends over 12 amino acids. V dropped 8 bases and J dropped 5 bases, with 14 bases sitting between them. Germline assignment: CDR1 SGHRS and CDR2 YFSETQ. CDR3 protein: CASKSGFDEQYF. Here the CDR3 DNA reads TGCGCCAGTAAATCAGGGTTCGACGAGCAGTACTTC.

The chain combines TRBV28 with TRBJ1-2; TRBD1 agrees at 8 bases. Trimming took 3 bases from V and 8 from J; bases not matched to a gene: 11. This CDR3 contains 15 residues. CDR1 is MDHEN and CDR2 is SYDVKM in the germline V gene. CDR3 sequence: CASSFPQGQGAGYTF. In DNA, the CDR3 is TGTGCCAGCAGTTTCCCTCAGGGGCAGGGGGCAGGCTACACCTTC.

This chain links TRBV28 with TRBJ2-7; D may be TRBD2 (6 bases). Trimming removed 1 base at V and 3 bases at J, with 10 bases between. The CDR3 runs to 14 residues. Germline lookup yields CDR1 MDHEN and CDR2 SYDVKM. CDR3 DNA sequence: TGTGCCAGCAGTTTATTTATCGGGGGCTACGAGCAGTACTTC. The encoded protein is CASSLFIGGYEQYF.

The rearrangement joins TRBV28 to TRBJ1-5, with no clear D. The V end was cut by 6 bases, the J end by 0 bases, with 3 bases between. The V gene's germline CDR1 is MDHEN and CDR2 SYDVKM. This CDR3 is built from 12 residues. CDR3 protein: CASRTSNQPQHF. The CDR3 DNA sequence: TGTGCCAGCAGGACTAGCAATCAGCCCCAGCATTTT.

This chain connects TRBV7-2 to TRBJ2-1, with a tentative D call TRBD1 (6 bases). The V end lost 2 bases, the J end lost 5 bases, and 13 bases lay between the germline ends. The CDR3 covers 15 residues. Germline CDR1 SGHTA, CDR2 FQGNSA. CDR3 in amino acids: CASSLWGRADNEQFF. CDR3 DNA: TGTGCCAGCAGCTTATGGGGGCGCGCGGACAATGAGCAGTTCTTC.

As for this clone: The same CDR3 can be traced to other DNA sequences in this sample. V and J are TRBV28 and TRBJ1-2, with a tentative D call TRBD1 (6 bases). Germline V gene sequence: CDR1 MDHEN, CDR2 SYDVKM. The CDR3 consists of 12 residues. The ends were cut back, 1 base at V and 6 bases at J, with 6 bases in the middle. CDR3 nucleotide sequence: TGTGCCAGCAGTTTATCAGGGGATGGCTACACCTTC. Its protein is CASSLSGDGYTF.

This clone came up once. The genes are TRBV6-6 and TRBJ2-7; 12 bases are shared with TRBD2. The germline gives CDR1 MNHNY, CDR2 SVGAGI (reference sequence). Trimming removed 0 bases from V and 3 bases from J; junction bases left unmatched: 3. This CDR3 is 16 amino acids long. The chain's CDR3 is CASSYSTSGGHYEQYF. The DNA of the CDR3 is TGTGCCAGCAGTTACTCAACTAGCGGGGGGCACTACGAGCAGTACTTC.

This chain connects TRBV11-2 to TRBJ2-7; 10 bases align to TRBD2. V lost 6 bases to trimming and J lost 5 bases; unmatched junction nucleotides: 10. Looked up from germline, CDR1 is SGHAT and CDR2 is FQNNGV. The CDR3 extends over 15 amino acids. CDR3 sequence reads: CASSSLSSGSHEQYF. CDR3 bases: TGTGCCAGCAGTTCCTTGTCTAGCGGGAGCCACGAGCAGTACTTC.

The J gene is TRBJ2-5, the V gene TRBV4-2; D uncertain. V was clipped by 1 base and J by 5 bases, with 14 bases between them. The CDR3 consists of 15 residues. In germline, CDR1 is LGHNA, CDR2 YNFKEQ. CDR3 DNA: TGTGCCAGCAGCCAAGTGGGGTCACCCGGGGAGACCCAGTACTTC. It codes for CASSQVGSPGETQYF.

J is TRBJ1-4 and V is TRBV5-5; D call uncertain. The CDR3 extends over 16 amino acids. Deletions cut 0 bases from V and 5 bases from J, with 14 bases between. The V gene's germline CDR1 is SGHKS and CDR2 YYEKEE (reference sequence). CDR3 nucleotide sequence: TGTGCCAGCAGCTTGGCTTCGAGGCAGTGGAATGAAAAACTGTTTTTT. Amino acids: CASSLASRQWNEKLFF.

This chain links TRBV6-1 with TRBJ1-3, with unresolved D. The CDR3 sequence is 17 residues long. The germline gives CDR1 MNHNS, CDR2 SASEGT. V lost 1 base and J 0 bases, leaving 13 bases between the germline ends. The CDR3 DNA reads TGTGCCAGCAGTGAAGTGTCAGCAACCTTCTCTGGAAACACCATATATTTT. Encoded protein: CASSEVSATFSGNTIYF.

The chain has TRBV6-6 and TRBJ2-3, with a tentative D call TRBD1 (6 bases). Germline CDR1 reads MNHNY; CDR2 reads SVGAGI (reference sequence). V was shortened by 6 bases and J by 3 bases, with 16 bases between the two germline ends. This CDR3 contains 15 residues. Here the CDR3 reads CASRMNKGGTDTQYF. The CDR3, as DNA: TGTGCCAGCAGGATGAACAAAGGGGGAACAGATACGCAGTATTTT.

The rearrangement joins TRBV19 to TRBJ1-3; D gene uncertain. The germline V and J ends were trimmed by 5 bases and 4 bases, with 9 bases remaining between them. The CDR3 runs 13 residues. Germline-derived CDR1 and CDR2 are LNHDA and SQIVND (reference sequence). This CDR3 reads CASSLDGGNTIYF. CDR3 nucleotides: TGTGCCAGTAGTCTTGACGGCGGAAACACCATATATTTT.

This clone was found a few times. V is TRBV27 and J is TRBJ1-2, with D unresolved. This CDR3 contains 12 residues. Trimming took off 4 bases at V and 8 bases at J, with 11 bases between the two ends. Germline CDR1 is MNHEY and CDR2 is SMNVEV (reference sequence). The CDR3 loop reads CASSSYDSGYTF. The CDR3 coding sequence is TGTGCCAGCAGTTCATACGACTCAGGCTACACCTTC.

This chain links TRBV11-2 with TRBJ1-4; 8 positions agree with TRBD1. CDR1 is SGHAT and CDR2 is FQNNGV in the germline V gene. The ends lost 1 base at V and 7 bases at J; junction bases unmatched: 2. The CDR3 length is 14 residues. The CDR3 protein is CASSLAGGGEKLFF. The CDR3, as DNA: TGTGCCAGCAGCTTAGCAGGGGGCGGTGAAAAACTGTTTTTT.

This clone came up a few times. The same CDR3 arises from other DNA sequences in this sample as well. The V and J genes are TRBV7-2 and TRBJ1-5; 7 nucleotides match TRBD1. CDR3 length: 14 residues. CDR1 is SGHTA and CDR2 is FQGNSA in the germline V gene. Losses at the gene ends were 4 bases for V and 7 bases for J; bases not matched to a gene: 7. CDR3 loop: CASSSRQGRQPQHF. The CDR3 nucleotides read TGTGCCAGCAGCTCTCGACAGGGTCGACAGCCCCAGCATTTT. Variable domain in full (rest from reference TRBV7-2 and TRBJ1-5): GAGVSQSPSNKVTEKGKDVELRCDPISGHTALYWYRQSLGQGLEFLIYFQGNSAPDKSGLPSDRFSAERTGGSVSTLTIQRTQQEDSAVYLCASSSRQGRQPQHFGDGTRLSIL.

There are a few counts of this clone. The CDR3 DNA is TGTGCCACCAGCAGAGAGACCTATGGCTACACCTTC. Protein product: CATSRETYGYTF. The rearrangement links TRBV15 to TRBJ1-2, with unresolved D. Trimming took 0 bases from V and 4 from J, leaving 3 bases between them. The CDR3 has 12 residues. The germline V gene encodes CDR1 LNHNV and CDR2 YYDKDF (reference sequence).

This chain uses TRBV21-1 with TRBJ1-1. TRBV21-1 is a pseudogene segment. The CDR3 contains 14 residues. CDR3 region: CASSKEEGNTEAFF. DNA for the CDR3: TGTGCCAGCAGCAAAGAAGAGGGGAACACTGAAGCTTTCTTT.

Concerning this clone itself: Other DNA variants within this sample encode the same CDR3. The genes are TRBV7-9 and TRBJ2-7; D gene uncertain. CDR3 length: 11 amino acids. Between the trimmed V and J ends, which lost 2 bases and 5 bases, there was a span of 4 bases. Germline V gene lookup returns CDR1 SEHNR and CDR2 FQNEAQ (reference sequence). The CDR3 DNA sequence: TGTGCCAGCAGCTTATCTAACGAGCAGTACTTC. Translated: CASSLSNEQYF.

The chain is built from TRBV28 and TRBJ2-2; 7 nucleotides agree with TRBD2. The J segment lost 3 bases and the V segment lost 3 bases, leaving 10 bases of the junction unmatched. The germline V gene encodes CDR1 MDHEN and CDR2 SYDVKM. This CDR3 is 17 amino acids long. The CDR3 DNA is TGTGCCAGCAGTTTTGTCGGGGAGGGCCCGCACACCGGGGAGCTGTTTTTT. This translates into CASSFVGEGPHTGELFF.